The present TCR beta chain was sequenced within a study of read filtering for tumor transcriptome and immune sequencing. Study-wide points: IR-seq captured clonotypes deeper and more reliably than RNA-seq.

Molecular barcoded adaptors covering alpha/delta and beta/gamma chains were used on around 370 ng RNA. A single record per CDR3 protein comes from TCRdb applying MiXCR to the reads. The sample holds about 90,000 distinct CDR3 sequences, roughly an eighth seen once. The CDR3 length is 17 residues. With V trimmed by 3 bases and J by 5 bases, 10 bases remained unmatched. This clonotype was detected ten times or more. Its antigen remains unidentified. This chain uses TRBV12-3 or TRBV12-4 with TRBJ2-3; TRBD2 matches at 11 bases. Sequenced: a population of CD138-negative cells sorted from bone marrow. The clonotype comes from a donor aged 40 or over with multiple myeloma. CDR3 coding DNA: TGTGCCAGCAGTTTCGATTTACTAGCGGGAGTTGAAGATACGCAGTATTTT. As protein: CASSFDLLAGVEDTQYF.